This T cell receptor (beta chain) originates from a study of human T cells and chemical hapten exposure. Study observations and caveats: A positive correlation with patch test score was shown by PT1 expanded TCR counts. Significantly more large CDR3 similarity clusters arose among expanded TCRs than among controls.

Specified time point: patch test 1, 2 weeks after DPC sensitization. Regarding treatment: therapeutic diphenylcyclopropenone sensitization with weekly scalp DPC. What the library attached to individual cDNA molecules were unique molecular identifiers. TCRdb reanalysed the RACE reads using MiXCR and keeps one entry per CDR3 protein. The data show some 190,000 distinct CDR3 sequences, 20% to 25% seen once. A word on this clonotype: What it binds is not known.

Per the germline V gene, CDR1 is SGHVS and CDR2 is FQNEAQ. V was trimmed by 5 bases and J by 0 bases, leaving 13 bases between them. The CDR3 runs 15 residues. This receptor was obtained from a woman aged 50 to 65 with alopecia areata. Some clones in this sample may be carry-over from other donors' samples. The specimen comprised whole blood, sampled in connection with sensitization to the hapten diphenylcyclopropenone (DPC). The chain carries TRBV7-8 and TRBJ1-1; possibly TRBD1 for D (6 bases). The CDR3: CASSEIQGLNTEAFF. The CDR3 nucleotides read TGTGCCAGCAGCGAAATACAGGGATTGAACACTGAAGCTTTCTTT.